This is a list of T cell receptor beta chains from one sample in a study of cytomegalovirus exposure and HLA in healthy donors. The protocol was immunoSEQ multiplex PCR, while the TCRdb copy is restricted to in-frame clones and leaves out a portion. The sample lists more than 85,000 clones; 65% to 90% were seen once. Sequencing was carried out using PBMCs. These receptors were collected from a woman between 25 and 40 years old in good health and CMV-seronegative. Each CDR3 is given with its conserved first and last residue. D genes are given only for firm matches. Clone size is stated in some rows and not others, as once, few, many or a class when expanded.

len: 16; j_gene: TRBJ2-1; v_gene: TRBV27; d_gene: TRBD1; abundance: .; CDR3aa: CASSWTHGTGYNEQFF; CDR3nt: TGTGCCAGCAGCTGGACGCACGGGACAGGATACAATGAGCAGTTCTTC
len: 14; j_gene: TRBJ2-7; v_gene: TRBV10-3; d_gene: .; abundance: .; CDR3aa: CAISETGGNYEQYF; CDR3nt: TGTGCCATCAGTGAAACTGGCGGCAACTACGAGCAGTACTTC
len: 16; j_gene: TRBJ1-6; v_gene: TRBV5-6; d_gene: TRBD1; abundance: .; CDR3aa: CASSNPRTGLNSPLHF; CDR3nt: TGTGCCAGCAGTAATCCCCGGACAGGACTAAATTCACCCCTCCACTTT
len: 14; j_gene: TRBJ2-1; v_gene: TRBV7-9; d_gene: .; abundance: .; CDR3aa: CASSRRGAANEQFF; CDR3nt: TGTGCCAGCAGCCGGCGGGGAGCGGCCAATGAGCAGTTCTTC
len: 15; j_gene: TRBJ2-7; v_gene: TRBV2; d_gene: TRBD1; abundance: .; CDR3aa: CASSAQGQGSYEQYF; CDR3nt: TGTGCCAGCAGTGCCCAGGGACAGGGATCTTACGAGCAGTACTTC
len: 19; j_gene: TRBJ2-7; v_gene: TRBV7-9; d_gene: TRBD2; abundance: .; CDR3aa: CASSFPGLGRSQGLRKQYF; CDR3nt: TGTGCCAGCAGCTTCCCCGGTCTTGGACGGAGCCAGGGACTACGAAAGCAGTACTTC
len: 15; j_gene: TRBJ1-5; v_gene: TRBV11-2; d_gene: TRBD1; abundance: .; CDR3aa: CASSSGTGVTQPQHF; CDR3nt: TGTGCCAGCAGCTCCGGGACAGGGGTCACTCAGCCCCAGCATTTT
len: 15; j_gene: TRBJ1-5; v_gene: TRBV27; d_gene: .; abundance: .; CDR3aa: CASRRPGVVNQPQHF; CDR3nt: TGTGCCAGCAGGCGTCCAGGGGTTGTGAATCAGCCCCAGCATTTT
len: 14; j_gene: TRBJ1-2; v_gene: TRBV28; d_gene: TRBD1; abundance: .; CDR3aa: CASSLGDRAYGYTF; CDR3nt: TGTGCCAGCAGTTTAGGGGACAGAGCCTATGGCTACACCTTC
len: 12; j_gene: TRBJ2-5; v_gene: TRBV2; d_gene: .; abundance: .; CDR3aa: CASSTQGETQYF; CDR3nt: TGTGCCAGCAGCACACAGGGAGAGACCCAGTACTTC
len: 11; j_gene: TRBJ2-1; v_gene: TRBV6-5; d_gene: .; abundance: few; CDR3aa: CASSYGGEQFF; CDR3nt: TGTGCCAGCAGTTATGGAGGGGAGCAGTTCTTC
len: 15; j_gene: TRBJ2-1; v_gene: TRBV6-6; d_gene: TRBD2; abundance: .; CDR3aa: CATKGSGTTYNEQFF; CDR3nt: TGTGCCACCAAAGGTTCCGGGACTACATACAATGAGCAGTTCTTC
len: 16; j_gene: TRBJ2-1; v_gene: TRBV4-2; d_gene: TRBD2; abundance: .; CDR3aa: CASSPTTSGIYFWQFF; CDR3nt: TGTGCCAGCAGCCCCACAACTAGCGGGATATATTTTTGGCAGTTCTTC
len: 20; j_gene: TRBJ2-3; v_gene: TRBV5-1; d_gene: .; abundance: .; CDR3aa: CASSLYSPGLKRGITDTQYF; CDR3nt: TGCGCCAGCAGTCTCTATTCACCGGGACTCAAACGTGGGATCACAGATACGCAGTATTTT
len: 14; j_gene: TRBJ2-7; v_gene: TRBV2; d_gene: TRBD2; abundance: .; CDR3aa: CASRRSSGSNEQYF; CDR3nt: TGTGCCAGCAGACGATCTAGCGGGAGTAATGAGCAGTACTTC
len: 17; j_gene: TRBJ2-2; v_gene: TRBV19; d_gene: TRBD2; abundance: .; CDR3aa: CASSTQTSGRLGGELFF; CDR3nt: TGTGCCAGTAGTACCCAGACTAGCGGGAGACTGGGCGGGGAGCTGTTTTTT
len: 16; j_gene: TRBJ2-2; v_gene: TRBV6-5; d_gene: TRBD2; abundance: .; CDR3aa: CASSYSSSGSTGELFF; CDR3nt: TGTGCCAGCAGTTACTCGAGTAGCGGGAGTACCGGGGAGCTGTTTTTT
len: 18; j_gene: TRBJ2-3; v_gene: TRBV18; d_gene: TRBD1; abundance: .; CDR3aa: CASSPLTRGRRGTDTQYF; CDR3nt: TGTGCCAGCTCACCCCTTACCAGGGGGCGCCGGGGCACAGATACGCAGTATTTT
len: 11; j_gene: TRBJ2-1; v_gene: TRBV25-1; d_gene: TRBD1; abundance: .; CDR3aa: CASSNRGEQFF; CDR3nt: TGTGCCAGCAGTAACAGGGGTGAGCAGTTCTTC
len: 15; j_gene: TRBJ1-5; v_gene: TRBV4-3; d_gene: .; abundance: .; CDR3aa: CASSQGRLSNQPQHF; CDR3nt: TGCGCCAGCAGCCAGGGGCGCCTAAGCAATCAGCCCCAGCATTTT
len: 15; j_gene: TRBJ2-1; v_gene: TRBV6-5; d_gene: .; abundance: .; CDR3aa: CASSYSLAGLNEQFF; CDR3nt: TGTGCCAGCAGTTACTCATTGGCGGGACTCAATGAGCAGTTCTTC
len: 18; j_gene: TRBJ2-1; v_gene: TRBV11-2; d_gene: TRBD2; abundance: .; CDR3aa: CASSPRTQTSASYNEQFF; CDR3nt: TGTGCCAGCAGCCCCCGCACCCAGACTAGCGCCTCCTACAATGAGCAGTTCTTC
len: 16; j_gene: TRBJ1-1; v_gene: TRBV28; d_gene: .; abundance: few; CDR3aa: CASSIRGATKYTEAFF; CDR3nt: TGTGCCAGCAGTATACGGGGGGCGACGAAGTACACTGAAGCTTTCTTT
len: 14; j_gene: TRBJ2-2; v_gene: TRBV4-2; d_gene: .; abundance: .; CDR3aa: CASEVGGTTGELFF; CDR3nt: TGTGCCAGCGAGGTGGGGGGAACGACCGGGGAGCTGTTTTTT
len: 21; j_gene: TRBJ2-1; v_gene: TRBV10-3; d_gene: TRBD2; abundance: .; CDR3aa: CAITPTSGRALTVLSYNEQFF; CDR3nt: TGTGCCATCACCCCGACTAGCGGGAGAGCCCTTACCGTCCTCTCCTACAATGAGCAGTTCTTC
len: 14; j_gene: TRBJ2-7; v_gene: TRBV5-1; d_gene: TRBD1; abundance: .; CDR3aa: CASSLRDRDNEQYF; CDR3nt: TGCGCCAGCAGCTTGAGGGACAGGGATAACGAGCAGTACTTC
len: 15; j_gene: TRBJ2-7; v_gene: TRBV7-9; d_gene: .; abundance: .; CDR3aa: CASSSTGFPAYEQYF; CDR3nt: TGTGCCAGCAGCTCGACGGGATTTCCTGCCTACGAGCAGTACTTC
len: 15; j_gene: TRBJ2-1; v_gene: TRBV2; d_gene: TRBD1; abundance: .; CDR3aa: CASQFGTGDYNEQFF; CDR3nt: TGTGCCAGCCAATTCGGGACAGGGGATTACAATGAGCAGTTCTTC
len: 13; j_gene: TRBJ1-1; v_gene: TRBV4-2; d_gene: .; abundance: .; CDR3aa: CASRQFMNTEAFF; CDR3nt: TGTGCCAGCAGACAGTTCATGAACACTGAAGCTTTCTTT
len: 14; j_gene: TRBJ2-7; v_gene: TRBV19; d_gene: .; abundance: .; CDR3aa: CASSSRTLPYEQYF; CDR3nt: TGTGCCAGTAGTTCGCGGACTCTCCCCTACGAGCAGTACTTC
len: 16; j_gene: TRBJ2-2; v_gene: TRBV6-6; d_gene: TRBD2; abundance: .; CDR3aa: CASRYLLAGGHGELFF; CDR3nt: TGTGCCAGCCGTTATTTATTAGCGGGGGGTCACGGGGAGCTGTTTTTT
len: 15; j_gene: TRBJ1-1; v_gene: TRBV19; d_gene: .; abundance: once; CDR3aa: CASSIDPTPNTEAFF; CDR3nt: TGTGCCAGTAGTATAGATCCGACACCAAACACTGAAGCTTTCTTT
len: 12; j_gene: TRBJ2-1; v_gene: TRBV5-1; d_gene: TRBD2; abundance: .; CDR3aa: CASSGRENEQFF; CDR3nt: TGCGCCAGCAGCGGGCGGGAGAATGAGCAGTTCTTC
len: 18; j_gene: TRBJ2-7; v_gene: TRBV6-4; d_gene: .; abundance: .; CDR3aa: CASSDPSPPRTPPNEQYF; CDR3nt: TGTGCCAGCAGTGATCCCTCCCCCCCCCGGACACCGCCCAACGAGCAGTACTTC
len: 15; j_gene: TRBJ2-4; v_gene: TRBV6-5; d_gene: .; abundance: .; CDR3aa: CASSPQGPNKNIQYF; CDR3nt: TGTGCCAGCAGTCCCCAGGGGCCTAACAAAAACATTCAGTACTTC
len: 15; j_gene: TRBJ1-1; v_gene: TRBV5-5; d_gene: TRBD1; abundance: .; CDR3aa: CASSISGGSGTEAFF; CDR3nt: TGTGCCAGCAGCATCTCAGGGGGTTCTGGAACTGAAGCTTTCTTT
len: 11; j_gene: TRBJ2-1; v_gene: TRBV28; d_gene: .; abundance: .; CDR3aa: CASSFWPEQFF; CDR3nt: TGTGCCAGCAGTTTTTGGCCCGAGCAGTTCTTC
len: 16; j_gene: TRBJ1-3; v_gene: TRBV7-2; d_gene: .; abundance: .; CDR3aa: CASSLTSGSSGNTIYF; CDR3nt: TGTGCCAGCAGCTTAACGTCGGGGAGCTCTGGAAACACCATATATTTT
len: 19; j_gene: TRBJ2-3; v_gene: TRBV5-1; d_gene: TRBD1; abundance: .; CDR3aa: CASSSRGPARKTSTDTQYF; CDR3nt: TGCGCCAGCAGCTCAAGGGGGCCAGCCAGGAAAACTAGCACAGATACGCAGTATTTT
len: 14; j_gene: TRBJ1-6; v_gene: TRBV18; d_gene: .; abundance: .; CDR3aa: CASSPPTQGSPLHF; CDR3nt: TGTGCCAGCTCACCACCGACGCAGGGTTCACCCCTCCACTTT
len: 19; j_gene: TRBJ2-1; v_gene: TRBV9; d_gene: .; abundance: few; CDR3aa: CASSVLGGPGRRSYNEQFF; CDR3nt: TGTGCCAGCAGCGTCCTAGGGGGCCCCGGGAGAAGGTCCTACAATGAGCAGTTCTTC
len: 16; j_gene: TRBJ2-3; v_gene: TRBV7-9; d_gene: .; abundance: .; CDR3aa: CASSLQGSIVTDAQYF; CDR3nt: TGTGCCAGCAGCTTACAGGGGTCGATAGTCACAGATGCGCAGTATTTT
len: 15; j_gene: TRBJ2-7; v_gene: TRBV5-6; d_gene: TRBD2; abundance: .; CDR3aa: CASSLASGSKDEQYF; CDR3nt: TGTGCCAGCAGCTTAGCTAGCGGGAGTAAAGACGAGCAGTACTTC
len: 14; j_gene: TRBJ1-1; v_gene: TRBV2; d_gene: TRBD1; abundance: .; CDR3aa: CASSVIQGAGEAFF; CDR3nt: TGTGCCAGCAGTGTAATACAGGGGGCAGGTGAAGCTTTCTTT
len: 17; j_gene: TRBJ2-2; v_gene: TRBV19; d_gene: TRBD2; abundance: few; CDR3aa: CASSIAGGPSGTGELFF; CDR3nt: TGTGCCAGTAGTATAGCGGGAGGTCCCTCGGGCACCGGGGAGCTGTTTTTT
len: 16; j_gene: TRBJ2-7; v_gene: TRBV9; d_gene: TRBD1; abundance: .; CDR3aa: CASSVDGQGILYEQYF; CDR3nt: TGTGCCAGCAGCGTAGATGGACAGGGGATATTGTACGAGCAGTACTTC
len: 14; j_gene: TRBJ2-2; v_gene: TRBV15; d_gene: .; abundance: .; CDR3aa: CATRSGDDTGELFF; CDR3nt: TGTGCCACCAGGTCAGGGGATGATACCGGGGAGCTGTTTTTT
len: 14; j_gene: TRBJ1-2; v_gene: TRBV11-1; d_gene: TRBD1; abundance: few; CDR3aa: CASRGTGTVYGYTF; CDR3nt: TGTGCCAGCAGGGGGACAGGGACTGTGTATGGCTACACCTTC
len: 15; j_gene: TRBJ1-3; v_gene: TRBV2; d_gene: TRBD1; abundance: .; CDR3aa: CASSPPGTGRNTIYF; CDR3nt: TGTGCCAGCAGTCCCCCCGGGACAGGGAGAAACACCATATATTTT
len: 17; j_gene: TRBJ1-2; v_gene: TRBV12-5; d_gene: .; abundance: .; CDR3aa: CASGLVLGGRSNYGYTF; CDR3nt: TGTGCTAGTGGTTTGGTACTCGGCGGGAGATCTAACTATGGCTACACCTTC
len: 13; j_gene: TRBJ2-7; v_gene: TRBV19; d_gene: TRBD2; abundance: large; CDR3aa: CASSPGGLYEQYF; CDR3nt: TGTGCCAGTAGTCCGGGGGGGCTTTACGAGCAGTACTTC
len: 15; j_gene: TRBJ1-6; v_gene: TRBV5-1; d_gene: TRBD1; abundance: few; CDR3aa: CASSLGTGEYSPLHF; CDR3nt: TGCGCCAGCAGCTTAGGGACAGGGGAATACTCACCCCTCCACTTT
len: 14; j_gene: TRBJ1-4; v_gene: TRBV19; d_gene: .; abundance: .; CDR3aa: CASTVQGSREKLFF; CDR3nt: TGTGCCAGTACTGTCCAAGGGAGCCGTGAAAAACTGTTTTTT
len: 17; j_gene: TRBJ2-3; v_gene: TRBV18; d_gene: TRBD2; abundance: .; CDR3aa: CASSPLSTSGNIDTQYF; CDR3nt: TGTGCCAGCTCACCACTTTCGACTAGCGGGAATATAGATACGCAGTATTTT